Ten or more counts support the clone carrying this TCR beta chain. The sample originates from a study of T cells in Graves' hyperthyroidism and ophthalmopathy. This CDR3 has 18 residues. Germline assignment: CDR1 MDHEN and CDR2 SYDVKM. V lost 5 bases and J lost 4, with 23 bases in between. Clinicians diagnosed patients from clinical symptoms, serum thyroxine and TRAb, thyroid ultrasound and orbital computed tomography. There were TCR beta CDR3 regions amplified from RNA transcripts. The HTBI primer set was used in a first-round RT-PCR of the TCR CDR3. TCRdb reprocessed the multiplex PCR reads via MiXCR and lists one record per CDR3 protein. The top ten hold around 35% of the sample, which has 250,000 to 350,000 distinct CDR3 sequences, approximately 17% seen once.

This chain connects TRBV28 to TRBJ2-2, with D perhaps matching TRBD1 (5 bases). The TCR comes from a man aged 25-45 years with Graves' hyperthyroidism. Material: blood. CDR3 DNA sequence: TGTGCCAGCAGTCGGTATGGGGCCAAGGGCGAAGGCACCGGGGAGCTGTTTTTT. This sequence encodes CASSRYGAKGEGTGELFF.